What follows are 9 T cell receptor beta chains derived from one specimen sequenced in a study of blood T cell repertoires in COVID-19. Using immunoSEQ multiplex PCR, the repertoire was profiled, and TCRdb retains in-frame clones only, with some absent. In the table there are around 170,000 clones, roughly 84% of which are singletons. Sequences were obtained from peripheral blood. The receptor source for this set is a woman aged 55-69 years with acute or convalescent COVID-19.

This clone showed up just a few times. The gene calls are TRBV6-5 and TRBJ1-6, with TRBD1 matching over 12 bases. Losses at the gene ends were 6 bases for V and 13 bases for J; bases not matched to a gene: 7. The CDR3 length is 14 residues. The germline V gene has CDR1 MNHEY and CDR2 SVGAGI. In nucleotides, the CDR3 is TGTGCCAGCAGCCGGGGACAGGGGGCGCGGCCCCTCCACTTT. This codes for CASSRGQGARPLHF.

The genes are TRBV16 and TRBJ1-1, with D perhaps matching TRBD1 (6 bases). This CDR3 has 13 residues. CDR1 and CDR2 (germline): KGHSY, FQNENV. The ends were cut back, 4 bases at V and 10 bases at J, with 16 bases in the middle. This CDR3 reads CASSLYRGAVAFF. CDR3 sequence (DNA): TGTGCCAGCAGCCTGTATCGGGGGGCTGTAGCTTTCTTT.

V gene TRBV6-5 combines with J gene TRBJ1-5, with D possibly matching TRBD1 (5 bases). CDR3 length: 16 residues. Trimming stripped 4 bases from V and 0 bases from J, with 13 bases between. Germline values: CDR1 MNHEY, CDR2 SVGAGI. The chain's CDR3 is CASSLGRDYSNQPQHF. In DNA form, the CDR3 reads TGTGCCAGCAGTTTGGGCAGGGACTATAGCAATCAGCCCCAGCATTTT.

V is TRBV19 and J is TRBJ1-2; weak D call: TRBD1 (6 bases). The CDR3 runs 15 residues. CDR1 and CDR2 (germline): LNHDA, SQIVND (reference sequence). V gave up 2 bases and J gave up 2 bases, with 12 bases separating them. For the CDR3, the DNA is TGTGCCAGTAGTATAACAGGGCGAGAAAACTATGGCTACACCTTC. Encoded protein: CASSITGRENYGYTF.

The rearrangement joins TRBV19 to TRBJ2-3, with 9 bases that match TRBD1. Germline trimming cut 6 bases from V and 0 bases from J; bases unmatched to any gene: 4. Germline-derived CDR1 and CDR2 are LNHDA and SQIVND (reference sequence). The CDR3 totals 15 residues. CDR3 sequence: CASSRGQGSTDTQYF. CDR3 sequence (DNA): TGTGCCAGTAGCAGGGGACAGGGAAGCACAGATACGCAGTATTTT.

V is TRBV12-5 and J is TRBJ2-5, with D possibly being TRBD2 (5 bases). The CDR3 has 12 residues. The germline gives CDR1 LGHNT, CDR2 FRNRAP. Trimming shortened V by 2 bases and J by 6 bases, and 7 bases separated the two germline ends. The CDR3 spells CASGLRGQTQYF. The CDR3 DNA sequence: TGTGCTAGTGGTTTGCGGGGTCAGACCCAGTACTTC.

This chain connects TRBV5-4 to TRBJ1-2, with D maybe TRBD1 (5 bases). V lost 0 bases and J 0 bases, leaving 12 bases between the germline ends. This CDR3 contains 16 residues. Per germline, CDR1 SGHNT and CDR2 YYREEE (reference sequence). The CDR3 sequence is CASSLAQGPSNYGYTF. The CDR3 nucleotides read TGTGCCAGCAGCTTGGCCCAGGGCCCTTCTAACTATGGCTACACCTTC.

This chain uses TRBV12-3 or TRBV12-4 with TRBJ1-4, with D unresolved. Trimming stripped 5 bases from V and 13 bases from J, with 17 bases between. The length of the CDR3 is 13 residues. The CDR3 is CASSPEQMKRLFF. The CDR3 coding sequence is TGTGCCAGCAGTCCGGAGCAAATGAAAAGACTGTTTTTT.

The chain is built from TRBV6-5 and TRBJ2-5, with 15 bases that match TRBD2. The CDR3 runs 16 residues. V trimming: 4 bases; J trimming: 4 bases; junction bases outside the gene matches: 4. Germline V gene data show CDR1 as MNHEY and CDR2 as SVGAGI. CDR3 in DNA: TGTGCCAGCAGTTGGGGACTAGCGGGGGGTGGAGAGACCCAGTACTTC. Its translation: CASSWGLAGGGETQYF.